Listed here are 19 T cell receptor beta chains from one sample, sequenced in a study of blood T cell repertoires in COVID-19. Some clones are missing from TCRdb's copy, which holds only in-frame ones; the method was immunoSEQ multiplex PCR. There are 350,000 or so clones in the sample; more than 85% occur only once, and approximately 18% lies in the top ten. The sequencing sample was made of PBMCs or T cells enriched from blood (not recorded which). The receptors were sampled from a woman aged 30 to 39 who had recovered from COVID-19.

V is TRBV5-5 and J is TRBJ2-1; 14 bases align to TRBD2. Trimming at V came to 6 bases and at J to 7 bases, leaving 9 bases not matched to a gene. This CDR3 contains 16 residues. CDR1 is SGHKS, CDR2 YYEKEE, per germline (reference sequence). CDR3 nucleotide sequence: TGTGCCAGCACACGACTAGCGGGAGGGCCGAGGAATGAGCAGTTCTTC. As protein: CASTRLAGGPRNEQFF.

The rearrangement uses TRBV18 and TRBJ2-1; D might be TRBD2 (6 bases). The V end was cut by 0 bases, the J end by 4 bases, with 19 bases between. Germline assignment: CDR1 KGHSH and CDR2 LQKENI. The CDR3 extends over 18 amino acids. The CDR3 reads CASSPPGLGVSFYNEQFF. The CDR3 bases are TGTGCCAGCTCACCACCGGGACTTGGGGTCTCTTTTTACAATGAGCAGTTCTTC.

The chain combines TRBV20-1 with TRBJ2-3; 15 bases agree with TRBD2. The germline CDR1 and CDR2 sequences are DFQATT and SNEGSKA (reference sequence). Germline trimming cut 3 bases from V and 6 bases from J; bases unmatched to any gene: 4. The CDR3 covers 15 residues. The CDR3 protein is CSASGTSGRRDTQYF. CDR3 coding DNA: TGCAGTGCTAGTGGGACTAGCGGGAGGAGGGATACGCAGTATTTT.

This sequence joins TRBV19 and TRBJ1-5; TRBD1 is a possible D gene (5 bases). The CDR3 runs to 13 residues. Deletions cut 11 bases from V and 4 bases from J, with 15 bases between. The germline gives CDR1 LNHDA, CDR2 SQIVND (reference sequence). The CDR3 nucleotides read TGTGCCTCAACTCAGCGGGGGAATCAGCCCCAGCATTTT. Residues: CASTQRGNQPQHF.

The chain links TRBV4-1 to TRBJ2-1; 14 bases are shared with TRBD2. CDR3 length equals 14 residues. The V segment lost 4 bases and the J segment 9 bases; nucleotides outside the gene matches: 2. Germline V gene data show CDR1 as MGHRA and CDR2 as YSYEKL. CDR3 in amino acids: CASSRGTSGSEQFF. The CDR3 DNA follows: TGCGCCAGCAGCCGAGGGACTAGCGGGAGTGAGCAGTTCTTC.

The rearrangement uses TRBV28 and TRBJ2-7, with D tentatively TRBD2 (5 bases). The CDR3 extends over 12 amino acids. Germline V gives CDR1 MDHEN, CDR2 SYDVKM. V lost 10 bases and J lost 4, with 14 bases in between. CDR3 region: CATTSEAYEQYF. Here the CDR3 DNA reads TGTGCCACCACCTCGGAGGCGTACGAGCAGTACTTC.

This chain uses TRBV11-3 with TRBJ1-1; D call uncertain. The length of the CDR3 is 13 residues. Germline CDR1 SGHNT, CDR2 YENEEA. Trimming stripped 3 bases from V and 10 bases from J, with 15 bases between. DNA for the CDR3: TGTGCCAGCAGCTTTAAGGGAGACCAAGGAGCTTTCTTT. Translated, it gives CASSFKGDQGAFF.

This sequence joins TRBV3-1 (or the pseudogene TRBV3-2) and TRBJ2-3; possible D gene TRBD2, 7 bases. This CDR3 has 16 amino acids. The V end was cut by 3 bases, the J end by 10 bases, with 23 bases between. The germline V gene encodes CDR1 LGHDT and CDR2 YNNKEL (reference sequence). CDR3 amino acids: CASSHIPGGLSHAQYF. CDR3 bases: TGTGCCAGCAGCCACATCCCCGGGGGGCTAAGCCATGCGCAGTATTTT.

Written as DNA, the CDR3 is TGTGCCAGCAGCCAAGTGGTCACGCCGGCCTACGAGCAGTACTTC. It is translated as CASSQVVTPAYEQYF. The J gene is TRBJ2-7, the V gene TRBV3-1 (or the pseudogene TRBV3-2); D call uncertain. V was trimmed by 1 base and J by 2 bases, leaving 12 bases between them. Germline V gene sequence: CDR1 LGHDT, CDR2 YNNKEL (reference sequence). The CDR3 length is 15 residues.

The chain recombines TRBV30 with TRBJ1-2, with D maybe TRBD1 (5 bases). Germline CDR1 is GTSNPN and CDR2 is SVGIG (reference sequence). V was clipped by 1 base and J by 8 bases, with 11 bases between them. This CDR3 contains 12 residues. This chain's CDR3 is CAWSGGGQGYTF. The CDR3, as DNA: TGTGCCTGGAGTGGGGGGGGTCAAGGCTACACCTTC.

This clone has just one count. In DNA form, the CDR3 reads TGTGCCAGCAGCGAAGGGGCCCTAGCGGGGGGGCGTAATGAGCAGTTCTTC. Protein product: CASSEGALAGGRNEQFF. The genes are TRBV9 and TRBJ2-1, with TRBD2 matching 12 bases. The CDR3 sequence is 17 residues long. J gave up 7 bases and V 3 bases, and 11 bases lay outside the gene matches. Germline assignment: CDR1 SGDLS and CDR2 YYNGEE.

The CDR3 reads CASRGRAGEAFF. In nucleotides, the CDR3 is TGTGCCAGCAGGGGCAGGGCGGGGGAAGCTTTCTTT. The rearrangement links TRBV6-5 to TRBJ1-1, with D perhaps TRBD1 (5 bases). V shed 6 bases and J shed 8 bases, with 13 bases lying between them. The CDR3 runs 12 residues. The V gene's germline CDR1 is MNHEY and CDR2 SVGAGI.

This chain joins TRBV28 and TRBJ2-1; TRBD2 matches at 9 bases. J lost 0 bases, V lost 2 bases, and 5 bases had no gene match. Looked up from germline, CDR1 is MDHEN and CDR2 is SYDVKM. This CDR3 has 17 amino acids. The DNA for the CDR3 is TGTGCCAGCAGTTTAGAGGCGGGAGGGATCTCCTACAATGAGCAGTTCTTC. Its protein is CASSLEAGGISYNEQFF.

This clone was detected a few times. The genes are TRBV24-1 and TRBJ2-2, with D perhaps matching TRBD2 (6 bases). CDR1 and CDR2 (germline): KGHDR, SFDVKD. V lost 3 bases, J lost 5 bases, and 15 bases lay in between. The CDR3 has 16 residues. CDR3 sequence: CATSDGALAGTGELFF. CDR3 nucleotides: TGTGCCACCAGTGATGGGGCCTTGGCGGGGACCGGGGAGCTGTTTTTT.

The rearrangement links TRBV19 to TRBJ2-7; 10 nucleotides match TRBD1. This CDR3 comprises 15 residues. Germline V gene sequence: CDR1 LNHDA, CDR2 SQIVND (reference sequence). V lost 4 bases to trimming and J lost 4 bases; unmatched junction nucleotides: 7. CDR3 residues: CASSTQTGGTYEQYF. The CDR3 DNA reads TGTGCCAGTAGTACTCAGACAGGGGGCACTTACGAGCAGTACTTC.

The CDR3 DNA follows: TGTGCCATCAGTGAGTATCAGGGGAGCACAGATACGCAGTATTTT. This sequence encodes CAISEYQGSTDTQYF. The V gene is TRBV10-3, the J gene TRBJ2-3; weak D call: TRBD1 (6 bases). V lost 1 base and J 0 bases, leaving 8 bases between the germline ends. Germline V gene sequence: CDR1 ENHRY, CDR2 SYGVKD. This CDR3 is built from 15 residues.

V and J are TRBV25-1 and TRBJ2-3, with TRBD2 matching over 13 bases. Per germline, CDR1 MGHDK and CDR2 SYGVNS. V gave up 4 bases and J gave up 3 bases; unmatched junction bases: 1. CDR3 length: 15 residues. The chain's CDR3 is CASSGLAGGTDTQYF. In nucleotides, the CDR3 is TGTGCCAGCAGTGGACTAGCGGGGGGTACAGATACGCAGTATTTT. The entire variable domain, with the rest obtained from reference TRBV25-1 and TRBJ2-3, is as follows: EADIYQTPRYLVIGTGKKITLECSQTMGHDKMYWYQQDPGMELHLIHYSYGVNSTEKGDLSSESTVSRIRTEHFPLTLESARPSHTSQYLCASSGLAGGTDTQYFGPGTRLTVL.

The genes are TRBV28 and TRBJ2-3; 7 bases are shared with TRBD1. The germline V gene encodes CDR1 MDHEN and CDR2 SYDVKM. The junction had 16 bases not matched to a gene; V was cut back by 4 bases and J by 3 bases. The CDR3 loop spans 18 amino acids. Here the CDR3 DNA reads TGTGCCAGCAGTTGGCCTTTACAAACCGGGACAGCAACAGATACGCAGTATTTT. Translation gives CASSWPLQTGTATDTQYF.

About this clone itself: Other DNA sequences in this specimen translate into the identical CDR3. The V call is TRBV9, the J call TRBJ2-2; 11 bases are shared with TRBD1. Germline values: CDR1 SGDLS, CDR2 YYNGEE. The CDR3 has 15 amino acids. The V segment lost 2 bases and the J segment 6 bases; nucleotides outside the gene matches: 3. CDR3 residues: CASSVGQGAAGELFF. The CDR3 nucleotides are TGTGCCAGCAGCGTTGGACAGGGGGCGGCCGGGGAGCTGTTTTTT.